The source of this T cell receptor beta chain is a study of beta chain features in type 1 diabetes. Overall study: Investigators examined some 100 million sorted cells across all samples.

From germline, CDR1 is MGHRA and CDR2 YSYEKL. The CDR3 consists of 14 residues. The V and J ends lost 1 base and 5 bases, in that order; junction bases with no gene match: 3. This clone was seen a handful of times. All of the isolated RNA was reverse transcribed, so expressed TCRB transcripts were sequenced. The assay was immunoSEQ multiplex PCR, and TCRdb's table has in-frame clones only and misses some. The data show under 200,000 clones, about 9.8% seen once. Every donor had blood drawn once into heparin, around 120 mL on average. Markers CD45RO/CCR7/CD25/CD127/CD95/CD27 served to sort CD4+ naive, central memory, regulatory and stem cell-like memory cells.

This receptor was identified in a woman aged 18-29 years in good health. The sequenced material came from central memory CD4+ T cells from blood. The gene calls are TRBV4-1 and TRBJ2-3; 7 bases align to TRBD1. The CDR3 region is CASSQAQGLDTQYF. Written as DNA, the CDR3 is TGCGCCAGCAGCCAAGCACAGGGGTTAGATACGCAGTATTTT.